Sequencing of this T cell receptor (beta chain) was carried out in a study of tumour-infiltrating T cells in Burkitt lymphoma. Across the study: Productive clonality predicted overall and progression-free survival.

The length of the CDR3 is 14 residues. Between the trimmed V and J ends, which lost 3 bases and 5 bases, there was a span of 14 bases. Germline loops: CDR1 SGHDN, CDR2 FVKESK. Clones were read by immunoSEQ multiplex PCR, and TCRdb kept only the in-frame ones, dropping some. The sample lists approximately 2,100 clones; 60% to 80% were seen once. In this sample, this clone is large (0.1 to 1%). The receptor comes from a human donor with diffuse large B-cell lymphoma. The source material was tumor tissue. The rearrangement uses TRBV14 and TRBJ2-7; D possibly corresponds to TRBD2 (6 bases). The CDR3 DNA is TGTGCCAGCAGCCAGAGACTAGGTGTCAACGAGCAGTACTTC. This gives the protein CASSQRLGVNEQYF.